Many counts were recorded for the clone carrying this TCR beta chain. Its matching antigen is unknown. The data derive from a study of CD8 T cells in ankylosing spondylitis. The study's findings and limits: Seemingly characteristic of ankylosing spondylitis blood was a TCR beta motif consisting of about 8 highly homologous variants. From matched ankylosing spondylitis synovial fluid, disease-linked clones were reportedly recovered at significantly enriched levels. Earlier literature documents some of the motif variants in reactive arthritis synovial fluid and blood.

For TCR beta, libraries came from quantitative 5'-RACE with molecular barcodes. In TCRdb, the 5' RACE reads were re-called with MiXCR into one record per CDR3 protein. This sample yields 350,000 or so distinct CDR3 sequences, of which 8% are seen a single time; approximately 14% belongs to the top ten. The germline V gene has CDR1 MDHEN and CDR2 SYDVKM. With 3 bases removed from V and 0 bases from J, the gap between germline ends came to 5 bases. The CDR3 runs 14 residues. The TCR was taken from a male donor with ankylosing spondylitis. The sequencing input was blood, either unsorted or a sorted T cell fraction (not recorded which). The J gene is TRBJ2-2, the V gene TRBV28; D gene unclear. The CDR3 DNA is TGTGCCAGCAGTTTTCGGGCGAACACCGGGGAGCTGTTTTTT. Its translation: CASSFRANTGELFF.